This TCR beta chain was retrieved from a study of T cells expressing NK-cell markers. The wider study: Seropositivity for HCMV was found in seven of the eight sequenced donors, with one seronegative. Points from the study as a whole: The contribution of dominant NKG2C+ clonotypes to CD8+ T cells in several donors was about 1.0-7.0%.

About this clonotype: The antigen is not known.

Template switching by 5'RACE with UMIs generated the TCR beta cDNA. TCRdb processed the 5' RACE reads again and assigns one entry to each CDR3 protein, with no DNA. The sample yields a few hundred thousand distinct CDR3 sequences, of which the top ten take up roughly 5.2%. Specimen: blood T cells: a sorted CD56 or NKG2C T cell subset, CD4+ or CD8+ T cells, or bulk PBMC T cells (not recorded which). This TCR came from a man aged 18 to 69 in good health.

The CDR3 sequence is CASSTGLGGGETQYF. The J gene is TRBJ2-5, the V gene TRBV6-1; TCRdb gives TRBD2 as the D gene, but with no DNA this cannot be confirmed. Germline CDR1 MNHNS, CDR2 SASEGT. The CDR3 length is 15 residues.